Listed below are T cell receptor beta chains from one sample, sequenced in a study of tumor and adjacent non-tumor tissue in lung cancer. MiXCR, applied by TCRdb to the multiplex PCR reads, yields one record per CDR3 protein. The table records more than 85,000 distinct CDR3 sequences, about 80% of them present only once. The specimen sequenced was lung tumor tissue. These receptors were collected from a man in his 70s with non-small cell lung cancer. The CDR3 runs from the conserved cysteine through the conserved F or W. Each record gives: D gene, J gene, V gene, clone size, CDR3 protein, CDR3 DNA. The D gene is left open where the match is weak. Part of the rows lack a size; the others show once, few, many or a class for expanded clones.

TRBD2 TRBJ2-1 TRBV11-3 NA CASSLIGTSGSYNEQFF TGTGCTAGCAGCCTCATAGGGACTAGCGGAAGCTACAATGAGCAGTTCTTC
NA TRBJ1-5 TRBV9 NA CVSSPGVHSNQPQHF TGTGTCAGCAGCCCGGGGGTACACAGCAATCAGCCCCAGCATTTT
NA TRBJ2-5 TRBV5-5 NA CVSSLVSPETQNF TGCGTCAGCAGCTTGGTCAGTCCGGAGACCCAGAACTTC
TRBD1 TRBJ2-4 TRBV5-6 NA CASSATRTGVVGNTRYF TGTGCCAGCAGCGCTACCAGGACAGGGGTCGTTGGAAACACTCGGTACTTC
TRBD1 TRBJ1-5 TRBV4-2 NA CARRLQWTGDQPQHF TGTGCCCGCAGGCTTCAATGGACAGGGGATCAGCCCCAGCATTTT
TRBD2 TRBJ2-6 TRBV29-1 NA CSDVGERGGPSGAKFLTF TGCAGCGATGTGGGGGAAAGGGGAGGGCCCTCTGGGGCCAAGTTCCTGACTTTC
NA TRBJ2-3 TRBV28 once CVSSPTTGTQYF TGTGTCAGCAGTCCAACCACAGGTACGCAGTATTTT
TRBD2 TRBJ2-1 TRBV29-1 NA CSVSKTSGCPNEQFF TGCAGCGTTTCCAAGACTAGCGGCTGTCCCAATGAGCAGTTCTTC
NA TRBJ1-2 TRBV6-5 NA CAGSYRTEGSYGYTF TGTGCCGGGAGTTACCGGACAGAGGGGTCCTATGGCTACACCTTC
NA TRBJ1-1 TRBV7-9 NA CASSLATMWGMNAEAFF TGTGCCAGCAGCTTAGCGACCATGTGGGGTATGAACGCTGAAGCTTTCTTT
NA TRBJ2-1 TRBV13 NA CASSPTPWSYNEQFF TGTGCCAGCAGCCCCACACCGTGGTCCTACAATGAGCAGTTCTTC
NA TRBJ1-2 TRBV12-3/TRBV12-4 NA CASTMGDGYTF TGTGCCAGCACCATGGGGGATGGCTACACCTTT
TRBD2 TRBJ2-3 TRBV29-1 NA CSVEDGIKRGHDTQYF TGCAGTGTTGAAGATGGAATTAAGCGGGGTCACGATACGCAGTATTTT
NA TRBJ2-1 TRBV19 NA CASSIDMSESSYNEQFF TGTGCCAGTAGTATAGATATGAGCGAAAGCTCCTACAATGAGCAGTTCTTC